Listed below are T cell receptor beta chains from one sample, sequenced in a study of OX40 agonist ivuxolimab in advanced cancers. TCRdb keeps only in-frame clones here, not all; method: immunoSEQ multiplex PCR. The data show around 50,000 clones, over 75% seen once. This specimen consisted of CD4+ or CD8+ T cells sorted from blood, obtained in a trial of the OX40 agonist ivuxolimab. The receptor source for this set is an adult with an advanced solid tumor such as melanoma, head and neck, liver or kidney cancer. CDR3s include the opening cysteine and the closing phenylalanine or tryptophan. The D gene is left open where the match is weak. A row's size may be missing; if present it is once, few, many or a size class.

size	V	J	D	CDR3	DNA
-	TRBV6-1	TRBJ2-7	-	CASSELPLGLSYEQYF	TGTGCCAGCAGTGAACTCCCACTAGGCCTCTCCTACGAGCAGTACTTC
-	TRBV25-1	TRBJ2-7	-	CASRSGKPPNTYEQYF	TGTGCCAGCAGGAGTGGGAAGCCCCCGAATACCTACGAGCAGTACTTC
-	TRBV19	TRBJ2-7	TRBD2	CASSPGLAGGEQYF	TGTGCCAGTAGTCCGGGACTAGCGGGAGGCGAGCAGTACTTC
-	TRBV2	TRBJ1-2	TRBD1	CASSARTGGYTF	TGTGCCAGCAGTGCCCGGACAGGGGGCTACACCTTC
-	TRBV11-3	TRBJ2-7	-	CASSQSRLYEQYF	TGTGCCAGCAGCCAATCCCGTCTCTACGAGCAGTACTTC
-	TRBV9	TRBJ2-5	TRBD1	CASSGPLGTDEETQYF	TGTGCCAGCAGCGGACCTCTCGGGACAGATGAAGAGACCCAGTACTTC
-	TRBV10-3	TRBJ2-7	-	CAISESTGGAYEQYF	TGTGCCATCAGTGAGTCCACAGGGGGGGCTTACGAGCAGTACTTC
-	TRBV5-1	TRBJ2-1	TRBD2	CASSFLAGEGSEQFF	TGCGCCAGCAGCTTTCTAGCGGGAGAGGGTTCTGAGCAGTTCTTC
-	TRBV18	TRBJ2-1	-	CASTPGDEQFF	TGTGCCAGCACCCCGGGGGATGAGCAGTTCTTC
once	TRBV2	TRBJ2-1	TRBD2	CASSTSGKGNEQFF	TGTGCCAGCTCGACTAGCGGGAAAGGCAATGAGCAGTTCTTC
-	TRBV4-1	TRBJ2-1	TRBD2	CASSQTSGRAGSEQFF	TGCGCCAGCAGCCAGACTAGCGGGAGGGCCGGGTCTGAGCAGTTCTTC
-	TRBV6-6	TRBJ1-5	-	CASSKDWVKPQHF	TGTGCCAGCAGTAAGGACTGGGTTAAGCCCCAGCATTTT
-	TRBV5-6	TRBJ1-5	-	CASSFFLGGGQPQHF	TGTGCCAGCAGCTTTTTCTTAGGAGGTGGTCAGCCCCAGCATTTT
-	TRBV4-1	TRBJ1-2	TRBD1	CASSQSTGGRNGYTF	TGCGCCAGCAGCCAGTCAACAGGGGGCAGGAATGGCTACACCTTC
-	TRBV7-9	TRBJ1-3	TRBD1	CASSSGQGADTIYF	TGTGCCAGCAGCTCGGGACAGGGGGCGGACACCATATATTTT
-	TRBV6-1	TRBJ2-4	TRBD2	CASSVGGWNIQYF	TGTGCCAGCAGTGTCGGGGGGTGGAACATTCAGTACTTC
-	TRBV19	TRBJ2-1	TRBD2	CASSILRTSGRFNEQFF	TGTGCCAGTAGTATCCTAAGGACTAGCGGGAGATTTAATGAGCAGTTCTTC
-	TRBV6-5	TRBJ2-7	-	CASSRTGREQYF	TGTGCCAGCAGTCGAACAGGGAGGGAGCAGTACTTC
-	TRBV30	TRBJ2-6	-	CAWTLWGRTFSGANVLTF	TGTGCCTGGACCCTTTGGGGGAGGACGTTCTCTGGGGCCAACGTCCTGACTTTC
-	TRBV7-9	TRBJ2-7	-	CASSKGRREQYF	TGTGCCAGCAGCAAGGGACGTCGGGAGCAGTACTTC
few	TRBV25-1	TRBJ2-5	-	CASSEYRPVGTQYF	TGTGCCAGCAGTGAATACAGACCCGTTGGGACCCAGTACTTC
few	TRBV4-1	TRBJ2-7	-	CASSHRPGSGYEQYF	TGCGCCAGCAGCCACCGACCCGGGAGCGGATACGAGCAGTACTTC
-	TRBV30	TRBJ2-7	-	CAYLWGSSYEQYF	TGTGCCTACCTGTGGGGAAGCTCCTACGAGCAGTACTTC
-	TRBV10-3	TRBJ2-7	-	CAISESIFIREQYF	TGTGCCATCAGTGAGTCGATTTTTATCCGCGAGCAGTACTTC
-	TRBV10-1	TRBJ2-7	-	CASSGRSEQYF	TGCGCCAGCAGTGGGAGGTCCGAGCAGTACTTC
-	TRBV30	TRBJ2-3	TRBD2	CACRTSGSTDTQYF	TGTGCCTGCCGTACTAGCGGGAGCACAGATACGCAGTATTTT
-	TRBV7-6	TRBJ2-1	TRBD2	CASSLGDVGGSSYNEQFF	TGTGCCAGCAGCTTAGGCGATGTTGGCGGGAGCTCCTACAATGAGCAGTTCTTC
-	TRBV5-1	TRBJ2-2	-	CASSTQGPTGELFF	TGCGCCAGCAGCACGCAGGGCCCGACCGGGGAGCTGTTTTTT
-	TRBV18	TRBJ1-6	-	CASSQGDNSPLHF	TGTGCCAGCTCACAAGGCGATAATTCACCCCTCCACTTT
-	TRBV4-2	TRBJ2-1	-	CASSQESVGVSNEQFF	TGTGCCAGCAGCCAAGAGAGTGTCGGCGTGTCCAATGAGCAGTTCTTC
-	TRBV7-6	TRBJ2-7	-	CASSSEGNEQYF	TGTGCCAGCAGCTCCGAAGGGAACGAGCAGTACTTC
once	TRBV5-1	TRBJ2-3	-	CASSLDGGPGGDTQYF	TGCGCCAGCAGCTTGGATGGGGGGCCAGGGGGTGATACGCAGTATTTT
-	TRBV5-1	TRBJ1-4	TRBD1	CASSAGTGYEKLFF	TGCGCCAGCAGCGCCGGGACAGGGTATGAAAAACTGTTTTTT
-	TRBV28	TRBJ1-3	-	CASSSLRQVSGNTIYF	TGTGCCAGCAGTTCCCTACGACAGGTCTCTGGAAACACCATATATTTT
-	TRBV7-3	TRBJ2-7	TRBD2	CASSLGTSQDEQYF	TGTGCCAGCAGCTTGGGGACTAGCCAGGACGAGCAGTACTTC
-	TRBV4-1	TRBJ1-4	TRBD1	CASSPRQGGNEKLFF	TGCGCCAGCAGCCCCCGACAGGGTGGGAATGAAAAACTGTTTTTT
once	TRBV19	TRBJ2-7	TRBD1	CASSTPGTGGEQYF	TGTGCCAGTAGTACACCCGGGACAGGGGGCGAGCAGTACTTC
-	TRBV11-2	TRBJ1-3	TRBD1	CASSRGTGRNTIYF	TGTGCCAGCAGCCGTGGGACAGGCCGAAACACCATATATTTT
-	TRBV27	TRBJ2-1	TRBD1	CASSLKGQGVGEQFF	TGTGCCAGCAGTTTAAAGGGACAGGGGGTTGGTGAGCAGTTCTTC
-	TRBV2	TRBJ1-6	TRBD1	CASKGTGNSPLHF	TGTGCCAGCAAGGGGACAGGAAATTCACCCCTCCACTTT
few	TRBV11-3	TRBJ1-1	-	CASSLAGANTEAFF	TGTGCCAGCAGCTTAGCAGGGGCGAACACTGAAGCTTTCTTT
-	TRBV9	TRBJ2-7	TRBD1	CASSPRTGGYEQYF	TGTGCCAGCAGCCCTAGGACAGGGGGCTACGAGCAGTACTTC
-	TRBV19	TRBJ2-7	TRBD2	CASGGRGVYEQYF	TGTGCCAGTGGCGGGAGGGGGGTTTACGAGCAGTACTTC
once	TRBV2	TRBJ2-3	-	CASSGEVTDTQYF	TGTGCCAGCAGTGGGGAGGTGACAGATACGCAGTATTTT
-	TRBV2	TRBJ1-5	TRBD1	CASSVSGTGSYNQPQHF	TGTGCCAGCAGTGTTAGCGGGACAGGGTCTTACAATCAGCCCCAGCATTTT
-	TRBV15	TRBJ2-5	TRBD1	CATSTRQGGETQYF	TGTGCCACCAGCACAAGACAGGGGGGAGAGACCCAGTACTTC